Listed here are 10 T cell receptor beta chains from one sample, sequenced in a study of T cells expressing NK-cell markers. For each CDR3 protein, TCRdb gives one entry from its re-call of the 5' RACE reads, without DNA. The sample holds hundreds of thousands of distinct CDR3 sequences. Sequenced input: blood T cells: a sorted CD56 or NKG2C T cell subset, CD4+ or CD8+ T cells, or bulk PBMC T cells (not recorded which). The origin of the receptors is a woman between 18 and 69 years old in good health.

The genes are TRBV10-3 and TRBJ1-6. The CDR3 extends over 15 amino acids. Germline lookup yields CDR1 ENHRY and CDR2 SYGVKD. The chain's CDR3 is CAIREDRTANSPLHF.

The chain couples TRBV5-1 to TRBJ1-5. The CDR3 runs to 15 residues. Germline-derived CDR1 and CDR2 are SGHRS and YFSETQ. This chain's CDR3 is CASSLAGEGGQPQHF.

The chain couples TRBV7-2 to TRBJ1-6; absent DNA, TCRdb's TRBD1 call cannot be checked. The length of the CDR3 is 15 residues. Germline V gene lookup returns CDR1 SGHTA and CDR2 FQGNSA. CDR3 amino acids: CASSPLGGVVSPLHF.

The chain couples TRBV9 to TRBJ1-1; TCRdb's D call of TRBD1 is untestable without DNA. Germline-derived CDR1 and CDR2 are SGDLS and YYNGEE. This CDR3 is built from 11 residues. Here the CDR3 reads CASSGQGEAFF.

The chain combines TRBV4-2 with TRBJ2-5; TCRdb selects TRBD1, and the lack of DNA leaves this call unchecked. This CDR3 has 13 amino acids. Per germline, CDR1 LGHNA and CDR2 YNFKEQ. CDR3 sequence: CASSHPRGETQYF.

The CDR3 sequence: CASSLGRRTGNEKLFF. The chain combines TRBV7-2 with TRBJ1-4; TCRdb's assignment of TRBD1 cannot be checked, as there is no DNA. The CDR3 sequence is 16 residues long. CDR1 SGHTA and CDR2 FQGNSA come from the germline V gene.

The J gene is TRBJ2-5, the V gene TRBV6-5; TCRdb designates TRBD2, a call that cannot be tested without DNA. In germline, CDR1 is MNHEY, CDR2 SVGAGI. The CDR3 spans 17 residues. The CDR3 reads CASSYGLAGGGVGTQYF.

The chain joins TRBV6-5 to TRBJ1-1. Germline V gene data show CDR1 as MNHEY and CDR2 as SVGAGI. The CDR3 extends over 11 amino acids. The CDR3 sequence: CASSYPPSAFF.

V is TRBV5-1 and J is TRBJ2-7. The CDR3 sequence is 11 residues long. Per germline, CDR1 SGHRS and CDR2 YFSETQ. This CDR3 reads CASSVGDEQYF.

This chain connects TRBV12-3 or TRBV12-4 to TRBJ2-1; as DNA is missing, the TRBD1 call by TCRdb cannot be tested. The CDR3 totals 14 residues. The CDR3 reads CASSFGGGGDEQFF.